The 30 T cell receptor beta chains below were found in one sample sequenced in a study of T cell changes during pregnancy in multiple sclerosis. Profiling relied on immunoSEQ multiplex PCR, and the TCRdb table lists in-frame clones only, not all of them. The sample contains 55,000 to 80,000 clones, 90% of which appear only once. The specimen was peripheral blood, collected after pregnancy. These receptors originate from a female donor in good health, enrolled as a control in a pregnancy study.

This clone was observed once. This chain connects TRBV30 to TRBJ2-1; D not resolved. The CDR3 is 15 residues long. V dropped 2 bases and J dropped 7 bases, with 18 bases sitting between them. Germline CDR1 GTSNPN, CDR2 SVGIG (reference sequence). The CDR3 DNA is TGTGCCTGGAGTATTGGCAGCCGAACCGGGAATGAGCAGTTCTTC. Translation gives CAWSIGSRTGNEQFF.

The chain carries TRBV10-1 and TRBJ2-7, with TRBD1 identical over 8 bases. From germline, CDR1 is WNHNN and CDR2 SYGVQD (reference sequence). This CDR3 comprises 15 residues. J was trimmed by 1 base and V by 6 bases; bases with no gene match: 8. DNA for the CDR3: TGCGCCAGCAGGGGATTGACAGGGGTTTCCTACGAGCAGTACTTC. Amino acids: CASRGLTGVSYEQYF.

This chain connects TRBV7-9 to TRBJ2-1; the D gene is possibly TRBD1 (5 bases). This CDR3 is 11 amino acids long. The germline CDR1 and CDR2 sequences are SEHNR and FQNEAQ (reference sequence). Between the trimmed V and J ends, which lost 2 bases and 15 bases, there was a span of 11 bases. CDR3 in DNA: TGTGCCAGCAGCTTAAGGGGAAGGTCGTTCTTC. This codes for CASSLRGRSFF. Complete variable domain (other parts from reference TRBV7-9 and TRBJ2-1): DTGVSQNPRHKITKRGQNVTFRCDPISEHNRLYWYRQTLGQGPEFLTYFQNEAQLEKSRLLSDRFSAERPKGSFSTLEIQRTEQGDSAMYLCASSLRGRSFFGPGTRLTVL.

This chain links TRBV7-9 with TRBJ2-5, with a possible D match to TRBD2 (5 bases). Trimming took off 8 bases at V and 2 bases at J, with 6 bases between the two ends. In germline, CDR1 is SEHNR, CDR2 FQNEAQ (reference sequence). This CDR3 is 11 amino acids long. Here the CDR3 reads CASRGQETQYF. The CDR3 bases are TGTGCCAGCCGCGGGCAAGAGACCCAGTACTTC.

The chain couples TRBV7-9 to TRBJ1-5; 7 bases align to TRBD1. There are 15 residues in the CDR3. Germline V gives CDR1 SEHNR, CDR2 FQNEAQ (reference sequence). The trim removed 5 bases at V and 7 bases at J, leaving 11 bases unmatched. The CDR3: CASSPGTDRWQPQHF. CDR3 nucleotides: TGTGCCAGCAGCCCCGGGACAGATCGGTGGCAGCCCCAGCATTTT.

V is TRBV18 and J is TRBJ1-5; TRBD1 is a possible D gene (6 bases). This CDR3 is 14 amino acids long. From germline, CDR1 is KGHSH and CDR2 LQKENI. V shed 6 bases and J shed 3 bases, with 12 bases lying between them. The CDR3 bases are TGTGCCAGCTCTCCCACAGGGCACAATCAGCCCCAGCATTTT. Protein sequence: CASSPTGHNQPQHF.

This chain uses TRBV10-3 with TRBJ2-7; no reliable D call. Trimming took off 4 bases at V and 4 bases at J, with 14 bases between the two ends. CDR1 ENHRY and CDR2 SYGVKD come from the germline V gene. The CDR3 contains 14 residues. The CDR3 here is CAISVPDGPYEQYF. DNA for the CDR3: TGTGCCATCAGTGTCCCAGATGGTCCTTACGAGCAGTACTTC.

This sequence joins TRBV30 and TRBJ2-5; D uncertain. This CDR3 is built from 11 residues. The V gene's germline CDR1 is GTSNPN and CDR2 SVGIG (reference sequence). V was pared by 0 bases and J by 7 bases, with 6 bases between. CDR3: CAWSVPGTQYF. The CDR3 DNA reads as TGTGCCTGGAGTGTACCGGGGACCCAGTACTTC. Looking up the rest from reference TRBV30 and TRBJ2-5 gives the full variable domain: SQTIHQWPATLVQPVGSPLSLECTVEGTSNPNLYWYRQAAGRGLQLLFYSVGIGQISSEVPQNLSASRPQDRQFILSSKKLLLSDSGFYLCAWSVPGTQYFGPGTRLLVL.

The chain links TRBV6-1 to TRBJ2-3; 7 bases map to TRBD1. CDR1 MNHNS and CDR2 SASEGT come from the germline V gene. Trimming took 6 bases from V and 0 from J; bases not matched to a gene: 3. The CDR3 loop spans 14 amino acids. The CDR3 sequence: CASSGTASTDTQYF. The CDR3 DNA is TGTGCCAGCAGCGGGACAGCTAGCACAGATACGCAGTATTTT.

The chain combines TRBV27 with TRBJ2-7; 10 bases agree with TRBD2. CDR1 MNHEY and CDR2 SMNVEV come from the germline V gene (reference sequence). The CDR3 loop spans 15 amino acids. V lost 6 bases, J lost 4 bases, and 9 bases stayed unmatched. The CDR3 region is CASRVSSGRVYEQYF. Here the CDR3 DNA reads TGTGCCAGCAGGGTTTCTAGCGGGAGAGTTTACGAGCAGTACTTC.

The gene calls are TRBV19 and TRBJ2-7, with D perhaps TRBD1 (5 bases). V was pared by 1 base and J by 7 bases, with 11 bases between. The CDR3 is 13 amino acids. Germline CDR1 and CDR2: LNHDA and SQIVND (reference sequence). The chain's CDR3 is CASSIGAGNEQYF. The CDR3 DNA is TGTGCCAGTAGTATAGGGGCAGGGAATGAGCAGTACTTC.

This chain links TRBV4-2 with TRBJ1-4; unclear D gene. The CDR3 runs 15 residues. Trimming removed 4 bases at V and 6 bases at J, with 15 bases between. Germline CDR1 reads LGHNA; CDR2 reads YNFKEQ. CDR3 amino acids: CASSPPHEDDEKLFF. CDR3 DNA: TGTGCCAGCAGCCCCCCCCATGAGGATGATGAAAAACTGTTTTTT.

V usage is TRBV10-3 and J usage is TRBJ1-1; TRBD1 is a possible D gene (6 bases). With 4 bases removed from V and 0 bases from J, the gap between germline ends came to 18 bases. The CDR3 has 17 residues. CDR1 and CDR2 from the germline V gene are ENHRY and SYGVKD. The CDR3 protein is CAISAYPGTQLNTEAFF. The CDR3 nucleotides read TGTGCCATCAGTGCCTATCCCGGGACACAGTTGAACACTGAAGCTTTCTTT.

J is TRBJ1-6 and V is TRBV5-1; 7 nucleotides match TRBD1. Germline loops: CDR1 SGHRS, CDR2 YFSETQ. The CDR3 length is 15 residues. V shed 0 bases, J shed 7 bases, and the junction held 4 bases outside the gene matches. The CDR3 sequence is CASSLATDRNSPLHF. For the CDR3, the DNA is TGCGCCAGCAGCTTGGCCACGGACAGGAATTCACCCCTCCACTTT.

The chain links TRBV7-2 to TRBJ1-2; 9 bases line up with TRBD1. The CDR3 has 13 residues. The germline CDR1 and CDR2 sequences are SGHTA and FQGNSA. V gave up 3 bases and J gave up 5 bases; unmatched junction bases: 1. The CDR3 here is CASSFGQGYGYTF. Written as DNA, the CDR3 is TGTGCCAGCAGCTTCGGACAGGGGTATGGCTACACCTTC. The full variable domain, rest sourced from reference TRBV7-2 and TRBJ1-2, is GAGVSQSPSNKVTEKGKDVELRCDPISGHTALYWYRQSLGQGLEFLIYFQGNSAPDKSGLPSDRFSAERTGGSVSTLTIQRTQQEDSAVYLCASSFGQGYGYTFGSGTRLTVV.

The chain couples TRBV10-3 to TRBJ2-5, with D perhaps TRBD2 (6 bases). V was pared by 10 bases and J by 3 bases, with 15 bases between. The CDR3 is made up of 13 amino acids. The germline V gene has CDR1 ENHRY and CDR2 SYGVKD. CDR3 in DNA: TGTGCCAACCGTCGGGACTCAGAAGAGACCCAGTACTTC. It encodes CANRRDSEETQYF.

CDR3 nucleotides: TGTGCCAGCAGTTACTCATCCGGGGGGTTCCGCTATGGCTACACCTTC. Its protein is CASSYSSGGFRYGYTF. V is TRBV6-5 and J is TRBJ1-2; D is perhaps TRBD1 (5 bases). Germline-derived CDR1 and CDR2 are MNHEY and SVGAGI. The CDR3 extends over 16 amino acids. The V end was cut by 0 bases, the J end by 4 bases, with 15 bases between.

V gene TRBV11-3 combines with J gene TRBJ1-1; 7 bases map to TRBD1. The CDR3 runs 14 residues. The germline V gene encodes CDR1 SGHNT and CDR2 YENEEA. J was trimmed by 1 base and V by 5 bases; bases with no gene match: 4. CDR3 residues: CASSPRQGNTEAFF. CDR3 sequence (DNA): TGTGCCAGCAGCCCCAGACAGGGGAACACTGAAGCTTTCTTT.

The chain joins TRBV6-4 to TRBJ2-1, with 15 bases matching TRBD2. V was pared by 6 bases and J by 0 bases, with 9 bases of the junction left unmatched. The CDR3 has 19 amino acids. Germline lookup yields CDR1 MRHNA and CDR2 SNTAGT. In DNA form, the CDR3 reads TGTGCCAGCAGCTCCGAGGGACTAGCGGGAGGCTTCTCCTACAATGAGCAGTTCTTC. This gives the protein CASSSEGLAGGFSYNEQFF.

This clone has just one count. The genes are TRBV9 and TRBJ2-7; 11 positions agree with TRBD2. With 1 base clipped from V and 4 bases from J, the junction kept 4 bases outside the gene matches. Germline loops: CDR1 SGDLS, CDR2 YYNGEE. CDR3 size: 15 residues. The CDR3 DNA reads as TGTGCCAGCAGCGTATCCGGGACTAGCGGTTACGAGCAGTACTTC. Its protein is CASSVSGTSGYEQYF.

The gene calls are TRBV4-2 and TRBJ1-4; D perhaps matches TRBD1 (6 bases). The CDR3 has 15 residues. Germline CDR1 reads LGHNA; CDR2 reads YNFKEQ. The V gene lost 1 base and the J gene lost 8 bases, with 14 bases spanning the gap. For the CDR3, the DNA is TGTGCCAGCAGCCAAGGCCGGGACAATCCCGAAAAACTGTTTTTT. Encoded protein: CASSQGRDNPEKLFF.

The CDR3 DNA follows: TGTGCCAGCAGCTACACTAGGGGGAGAGGCAATCAGCCCCAGCATTTT. Its translation: CASSYTRGRGNQPQHF. J is TRBJ1-5 and V is TRBV28; weak D call: TRBD1 (6 bases). The CDR3 sequence is 16 residues long. V gave up 6 bases and J gave up 2 bases, with 17 bases separating them. The germline gives CDR1 MDHEN, CDR2 SYDVKM.

CDR3 bases: TGTGCCAGCAGTTCGGCTACCCCCAGAGGTGAGCAGTTCTTC. Translation gives CASSSATPRGEQFF. The chain couples TRBV27 to TRBJ2-1; unclear D gene. This CDR3 spans 14 amino acids. Germline V gene lookup returns CDR1 MNHEY and CDR2 SMNVEV (reference sequence). Trimming left V 4 bases short and J 9 bases short, with 16 bases between.

V is TRBV29-1 and J is TRBJ2-7; 10 nucleotides agree with TRBD1. The CDR3 totals 14 residues. From germline, CDR1 is SQVTM and CDR2 ANQGSEA. Trimming cost V 6 bases and J 2 bases; bases outside gene matches: 7. CDR3 DNA: TGCAGCGTCCAAGGACAGGGGGTTACCTACGAGCAGTACTTC. This translates into CSVQGQGVTYEQYF.

The chain combines TRBV7-2 with TRBJ1-1; maybe TRBD1 (5 bases). Trimming took 3 bases from V and 5 from J, leaving 10 bases between them. The length of the CDR3 is 13 residues. CDR1 SGHTA and CDR2 FQGNSA come from the germline V gene. The CDR3 region is CASSFGGGTEAFF. CDR3 bases: TGTGCCAGCAGCTTCGGGGGTGGAACTGAAGCTTTCTTT. Full variable domain (remainder filled in from reference TRBV7-2 and TRBJ1-1): GAGVSQSPSNKVTEKGKDVELRCDPISGHTALYWYRQSLGQGLEFLIYFQGNSAPDKSGLPSDRFSAERTGGSVSTLTIQRTQQEDSAVYLCASSFGGGTEAFFGQGTRLTVV.

A single count supports this clone. The genes are TRBV4-3 and TRBJ2-7; possibly TRBD1 for D (6 bases). The CDR3 consists of 17 residues. Trimming removed 0 bases at V and 3 bases at J, with 18 bases between. Germline V gene data show CDR1 as LGHNA and CDR2 as YSLEER. CDR3 amino acids: CASSQDPRGGSGYEQYF. The CDR3 region has the DNA TGCGCCAGCAGCCAAGACCCTCGTGGGGGCAGTGGCTACGAGCAGTACTTC.

The V call is TRBV7-8, the J call TRBJ2-6; 7 positions match TRBD1. Trimming at V came to 4 bases and at J to 0 bases, leaving 9 bases not matched to a gene. CDR1 and CDR2 (germline): SGHVS, FQNEAQ. The CDR3 loop spans 18 amino acids. The CDR3 DNA sequence: TGTGCCAGCAGCTGGACAGGACCCCCGTTCTCTGGGGCCAACGTCCTGACTTTC. Protein sequence: CASSWTGPPFSGANVLTF. Complete variable domain (other parts from reference TRBV7-8 and TRBJ2-6): GAGVSQSPRYKVAKRGQDVALRCDPISGHVSLFWYQQALGQGPEFLTYFQNEAQLDKSGLPSDRFFAERPEGSVSTLKIQRTQQEDSAVYLCASSWTGPPFSGANVLTFGAGSRLTVL.

The rearrangement uses TRBV5-1 and TRBJ2-3; perhaps TRBD2 as D (6 bases). Germline CDR1 SGHRS, CDR2 YFSETQ. This CDR3 contains 13 residues. V lost 0 bases and J 5 bases, leaving 7 bases between the germline ends. The CDR3 DNA reads TGCGCCAGCAGCTTGGGGCGGGGAGATACGCAGTATTTT. It codes for CASSLGRGDTQYF.

The chain is built from TRBV29-1 and TRBJ2-1; no reliable D call. CDR1 is SQVTM and CDR2 is ANQGSEA in the germline V gene. Trimming removed 4 bases at V and 5 bases at J, with 3 bases between. This CDR3 region has 10 residues. The chain's CDR3 is CSVANNEQFF. CDR3 nucleotide sequence: TGCAGCGTTGCTAACAATGAGCAGTTCTTC.

The chain links TRBV19 to TRBJ2-5, with TRBD2 matching 9 bases. Germline V CDR1 and CDR2: LNHDA, SQIVND (reference sequence). J gave up 5 bases and V 3 bases, and 10 bases lay outside the gene matches. The CDR3 totals 16 residues. The CDR3 protein is CASSIGSSGKGETQYF. The CDR3 nucleotides are TGTGCCAGTAGTATTGGGTCTAGCGGGAAAGGGGAGACCCAGTACTTC. Complete variable domain (other parts from reference TRBV19 and TRBJ2-5): DGGITQSPKYLFRKEGQNVTLSCEQNLNHDAMYWYRQDPGQGLRLIYYSQIVNDFQKGDIAEGYSVSREKKESFPLTVTSAQKNPTAFYLCASSIGSSGKGETQYFGPGTRLLVL.